Below, 24 T cell receptor beta chains from the same sample are listed, as sequenced in a study of post-analysis software for immune sequencing data. Broader study findings: Five or six TRBV segments were more frequent in patients than controls; TRBV5-6, TRBV5-1 and TRBV20-1 belonged to this group.

These TCRs' antigens remain unknown. TCR beta libraries were prepared from cDNA with unique molecular identifiers. A single record per CDR3 protein comes from TCRdb applying MiXCR to the PCR reads. The sample has around 200,000 distinct CDR3 sequences, around 29% seen once. The sequenced sample was blood. The source is a girl younger than 18 with multiple sclerosis.

CDR3 sequence reads: CASSDRGPYNSPLHF. CDR3 nucleotide sequence: TGTGCCAGCTCAGACAGGGGTCCCTATAATTCACCCCTCCACTTT. The chain recombines TRBV18 with TRBJ1-6; 8 positions match TRBD1. Trimming removed 5 bases from V and 2 bases from J; junction bases left unmatched: 2. CDR3 length: 15 residues. Looked up from germline, CDR1 is KGHSH and CDR2 is LQKENI.

This clonotype was seen a single time. A much larger clone lies one base from this, so it may be a read error. V and J are TRBV29-1 and TRBJ2-1, with D unresolved. Germline assignment: CDR1 SQVTM and CDR2 ANQGSEA. Trimming took 7 bases from V and 4 from J, leaving 14 bases between them. This CDR3 is 13 amino acids long. CDR3 loop: CSGLRKSYNEQFF. The CDR3 DNA sequence: TGCAGCGGGCTAAGGAAGTCTTACAATGAGCAGTTCTTC.

This clonotype was seen a handful of times. The chain links TRBV2 to TRBJ1-5; D gene uncertain. V was trimmed by 1 base and J by 2 bases, leaving 6 bases between them. CDR3 length equals 14 residues. Germline assignment: CDR1 SNHLY and CDR2 FYNNEI. For the CDR3, the DNA is TGTGCCAGCAGTGAAGGGGTTCGCAATCAGCCCCAGCATTTT. Encoded protein: CASSEGVRNQPQHF.

The chain carries TRBV6-5 and TRBJ2-1; D perhaps matches TRBD1 (6 bases). CDR1 is MNHEY, CDR2 SVGAGI, per germline. CDR3 length: 18 residues. Trimming removed 2 bases at V and 5 bases at J, with 22 bases between. The CDR3 loop is CASSYLFSQGDANNEQFF. The CDR3 DNA follows: TGTGCCAGCAGTTACCTCTTTTCACAGGGAGATGCAAACAATGAGCAGTTCTTC.

Points on this clonotype: A much bigger clone sits one base away, suggesting this may be a read error. This chain uses TRBV4-1 with TRBJ2-1; D ambiguous. In germline, CDR1 is MGHRA, CDR2 YSYEKL. This CDR3 has 16 residues. V dropped 2 bases and J dropped 13 bases, with 24 bases sitting between them. This CDR3 reads CASSQPPAGNQETQFF. The CDR3 DNA reads as TGCGCCAGCAGCCAACCTCCGGCCGGCAACCAAGAGACCCAGTTCTTC.

The chain couples TRBV5-1 to TRBJ1-1, with TRBD1 identical over 9 bases. V was clipped by 4 bases and J by 3 bases; unmatched bases: 10. The CDR3 is 16 amino acids. Germline CDR1 and CDR2: SGHRS and YFSETQ. The CDR3 DNA reads TGCGCCAGCAGCCACCGGGACAGGGCGAGGGACACTGAAGCTTTCTTT. Protein product: CASSHRDRARDTEAFF. Full variable domain (rest looked up from reference TRBV5-1 and TRBJ1-1): KAGVTQTPRYLIKTRGQQVTLSCSPISGHRSVSWYQQTPGQGLQFLFEYFSETQRNKGNFPGRFSGRQFSNSRSEMNVSTLELGDSALYLCASSHRDRARDTEAFFGQGTRLTVV.

This clonotype was counted ten times or more. The chain's CDR3 is CASSPKTGGERTQYF. The DNA of the CDR3 is TGCGCCAGCAGCCCCAAAACAGGGGGCGAGCGGACCCAGTACTTC. The rearrangement links TRBV5-1 to TRBJ2-5; 9 bases match TRBD1. Per germline, CDR1 SGHRS and CDR2 YFSETQ. The CDR3 sequence is 15 residues long. V shed 4 bases, J shed 7 bases, and the junction held 11 bases outside the gene matches. Together with reference TRBV5-1 and TRBJ2-5, the CDR3 gives the full variable domain: KAGVTQTPRYLIKTRGQQVTLSCSPISGHRSVSWYQQTPGQGLQFLFEYFSETQRNKGNFPGRFSGRQFSNSRSEMNVSTLELGDSALYLCASSPKTGGERTQYFGPGTRLLVL.

About this clonotype itself: This sequence may be a read error, since a much larger clone differs from it by one base. V is TRBV27 and J is TRBJ2-4, with TRBD1 matching over 8 bases. The end of the DNA is better explained by TRBJ2-5, so the J call may be wrong. Germline assignment: CDR1 MNHEY and CDR2 SMNVEV (reference sequence). The CDR3 totals 14 residues. CDR3 in amino acids: CTSSGGQGRETQYF. In DNA, the CDR3 is TGTACCAGCAGTGGAGGACAGGGAAGGGAGACCCAGTACTTC.

The chain carries TRBV5-1 and TRBJ1-1; 7 bases map to TRBD1. CDR1 and CDR2 (germline): SGHRS, YFSETQ. This CDR3 contains 14 residues. The J segment lost 1 base and the V segment lost 3 bases, leaving 3 bases of the junction unmatched. This CDR3 is CASSWGQSNTEAFF. The DNA for the CDR3 is TGCGCCAGCAGCTGGGGACAGTCGAACACTGAAGCTTTCTTT.

This clonotype was recorded a few times. Possible read error: a much larger clone is one base away. The rearrangement links TRBV15 to TRBJ2-7; D call uncertain. The CDR3 has 14 residues. V was cut by 1 base and J by 2 bases, with 9 bases left in between. Germline V gene lookup returns CDR1 LNHNV and CDR2 YYDKDF (reference sequence). This CDR3 is CATSRGAMPYEQYF. The CDR3 DNA reads TGTGCCACCAGCAGAGGGGCAATGCCCTACGAGCAGTACTTC.

A few counts support this clonotype. The chain couples TRBV5-1 to TRBJ2-3, with no clear D. V was trimmed by 0 bases and J by 4 bases, leaving 9 bases between them. CDR3 size: 14 residues. CDR1 SGHRS and CDR2 YFSETQ come from the germline V gene. The CDR3 DNA is TGCGCCAGCAGCTTGGGAGGATCGGCAGATACGCAGTATTTT. Its translation is CASSLGGSADTQYF.

Remarks on this clonotype: With a much larger clone just one base away, this may be a read error. The rearrangement joins TRBV5-1 to TRBJ2-5, with no clear D. Trimming stripped 3 bases from V and 3 bases from J, with 12 bases between. Looked up from germline, CDR1 is SGHRS and CDR2 is YFSETQ. The CDR3 extends over 14 amino acids. CDR3 in DNA: TGCGCCAGCAGCTACCCGACTGGCGAAGAGACCCAGTACTTC. Amino acid sequence: CASSYPTGEETQYF.

With respect to this clonotype: A much larger clone sits a single nucleotide away, making a read error possible. The chain uses TRBV6-5 and TRBJ1-2; TRBD1 is a possible D gene (6 bases). The CDR3 spans 13 residues. The V gene lost 6 bases and the J gene lost 6 bases, with 14 bases spanning the gap. Germline V gives CDR1 MNHEY, CDR2 SVGAGI. CDR3 sequence reads: CASSSGTCNGYTF. CDR3 sequence (DNA): TGTGCCAGCAGCTCCGGGACATGCAATGGCTACACCTTC.

This clonotype was counted at least ten times. V usage is TRBV12-3 or TRBV12-4 and J usage is TRBJ2-7, with TRBD2 matching over 11 bases. Unmatched junction bases numbered 5, after V lost 6 bases and J lost 4 bases. This CDR3 is built from 14 residues. The CDR3 nucleotides read TGTGCCAGCAGCCAGGGGACTAGCGGATACGAGCAGTACTTC. Protein sequence: CASSQGTSGYEQYF.

This clonotype appeared many times. The chain recombines TRBV5-1 with TRBJ2-5, with 14 bases matching TRBD2. This CDR3 contains 17 residues. Trimming removed 4 bases from V and 1 base from J; junction bases left unmatched: 6. In germline, CDR1 is SGHRS, CDR2 YFSETQ. CDR3 residues: CASSPGGTSGGQETQYF. CDR3 DNA: TGCGCCAGCAGCCCTGGGGGGACTAGCGGGGGCCAAGAGACCCAGTACTTC.

This chain connects TRBV5-1 to TRBJ1-1; TRBD1 might be the D (5 bases). CDR3 length equals 14 residues. Germline CDR1 reads SGHRS; CDR2 reads YFSETQ. With 0 bases removed from V and 4 bases from J, the gap between germline ends came to 10 bases. The DNA for the CDR3 is TGCGCCAGCAGCTTGGCCCGGGGGGGCACTGAAGCTTTCTTT. Translation: CASSLARGGTEAFF.

The J gene is TRBJ1-6, the V gene TRBV27; 8 positions match TRBD1. Germline trimming cut 7 bases from V and 7 bases from J; bases unmatched to any gene: 12. CDR1 and CDR2 (germline): MNHEY, SMNVEV (reference sequence). This CDR3 is built from 16 residues. CDR3 sequence: CASTHSSQGVNSPLHF. In DNA form, the CDR3 reads TGTGCCAGCACCCACTCCTCACAGGGGGTAAATTCACCCCTCCACTTT.

This clonotype was counted ten times or more. V usage is TRBV15 and J usage is TRBJ2-5, with a weak D call TRBD1 (6 bases). Germline loops: CDR1 LNHNV, CDR2 YYDKDF (reference sequence). Trimming removed 0 bases at V and 5 bases at J, with 10 bases between. The CDR3 totals 14 residues. This chain's CDR3 is CATSRDTGYETQYF. The CDR3 bases are TGTGCCACCAGCAGAGATACAGGGTACGAGACCCAGTACTTC.

V gene TRBV20-1 combines with J gene TRBJ1-4; possibly TRBD1 for D (5 bases). Germline CDR1 is DFQATT and CDR2 is SNEGSKA (reference sequence). With 4 bases removed from V and 7 bases from J, the gap between germline ends came to 13 bases. This CDR3 contains 13 residues. The CDR3 bases are TGCAGTGCTAACCGGGACCCAGGTGAAAAACTGTTTTTT. Residues: CSANRDPGEKLFF.

In its sample, this clonotype was seen a few times. The junction departs from the called germline gene at one end, perhaps through a read error. This chain joins TRBV2 and TRBJ1-1; D possibly corresponds to TRBD1 (5 bases). The CDR3 length is 16 residues. Germline CDR1 SNHLY, CDR2 FYNNEI. In nucleotides, the CDR3 is TGTGTCAGCAGTGAGGGACTTACTGGGTTGGACACTGAAGCTTTCTTT. Protein sequence: CVSSEGLTGLDTEAFF. The whole variable domain, filled in from reference TRBV2 and TRBJ1-1, reads EPEVTQTPSHQVTQMGQEVILRCVPISNHLYFYWYRQILGQKVEFLVSFYNNEISEKSEIFDDQFSVERPDGSNFTLKIRSTKLEDSAMYFCVSSEGLTGLDTEAFFGQGTRLTVV.

In its sample, this clonotype was seen many times. This chain links TRBV7-6 with TRBJ2-7, with 8 bases identical to TRBD2. From germline, CDR1 is SGHVS and CDR2 FNYEAQ. The CDR3 consists of 15 residues. V lost 5 bases, J lost 0 bases, and 6 bases stayed unmatched. The CDR3 loop is CASSPSGLSSYEQYF. The CDR3 nucleotides are TGTGCCAGCAGCCCTAGCGGGCTCAGCTCCTACGAGCAGTACTTC. Using reference TRBV7-6 and TRBJ2-7 for the parts outside the CDR3, the full variable domain is GAGVSQSPRYKVTKRGQDVALRCDPISGHVSLYWYRQALGQGPEFLTYFNYEAQQDKSGLPNDRFSAERPEGSISTLTIQRTEQRDSAMYRCASSPSGLSSYEQYFGPGTRLTVT.

In this sample, this clonotype turned up a few times. It may be a read error: a sequence one base away is much more abundant. The chain uses TRBV7-2 and TRBJ2-1; TRBD2 aligns across 7 bases. The DNA end is a closer match to TRBJ2-7, so the J assignment may be wrong. Germline V gene lookup returns CDR1 SGHTA and CDR2 FQGNSA. The CDR3 contains 16 residues. The CDR3 loop is CASSLEAGSSYNEQYF. CDR3 nucleotide sequence: TGTGCCAGCAGCTTAGAAGCGGGGAGCTCCTACAATGAGCAGTACTTC.

At least ten counts were recorded for this clonotype. The chain has TRBV12-3 or TRBV12-4 and TRBJ1-1; D remains unclear. The CDR3 is 13 amino acids. With 3 bases removed from V and 1 base from J, the gap between germline ends came to 6 bases. This chain's CDR3 is CASSFRRNTEAFF. CDR3 DNA sequence: TGTGCCAGCAGTTTCCGGAGGAACACTGAAGCTTTCTTT.

Comment on this clonotype: A much larger clone sits a single nucleotide away, making a read error possible. In DNA form, the CDR3 reads TGCAGTGCTAGAGTTCGAGCGGGGTTAGAAGAGACCCAGTACTTC. Its protein product is CSARVRAGLEETQYF. V usage is TRBV20-1 and J usage is TRBJ2-5, with 7 bases that match TRBD2. Germline values: CDR1 DFQATT, CDR2 SNEGSKA (reference sequence). The CDR3 is 15 amino acids. After removal of 1 base from V and 3 bases from J, the junction contained 8 bases not matched to a gene.